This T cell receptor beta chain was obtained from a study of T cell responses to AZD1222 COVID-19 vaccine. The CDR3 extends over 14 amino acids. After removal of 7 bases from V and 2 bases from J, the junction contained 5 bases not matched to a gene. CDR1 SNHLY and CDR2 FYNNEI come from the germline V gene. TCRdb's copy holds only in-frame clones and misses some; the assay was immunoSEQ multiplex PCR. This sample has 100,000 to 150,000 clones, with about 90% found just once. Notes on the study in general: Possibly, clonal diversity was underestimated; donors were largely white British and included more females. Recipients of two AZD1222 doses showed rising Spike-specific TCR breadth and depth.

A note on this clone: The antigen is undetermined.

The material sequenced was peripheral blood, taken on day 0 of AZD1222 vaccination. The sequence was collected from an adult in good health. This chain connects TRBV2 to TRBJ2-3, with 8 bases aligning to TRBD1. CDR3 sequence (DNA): TGTGCCAGCAACGGACAGGGAATCACAGATACGCAGTATTTT. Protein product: CASNGQGITDTQYF.